This T cell receptor beta chain is from a study of blood T cell repertoires in COVID-19. The protocol was immunoSEQ multiplex PCR, while the TCRdb copy is restricted to in-frame clones and leaves out a portion. Among 150,000 to 200,000 clones, 75% to 80% were seen once, and the ten largest hold 26%. The sequence was obtained from a woman between 70 and 85 years old with acute or convalescent COVID-19. The sequencing sample was made of peripheral blood.

This chain's CDR3 is CASSVGWRGTGELFF. CDR3 coding DNA: TGTGCCAGCAGCGTAGGGTGGCGGGGTACCGGGGAGCTGTTTTTT. The genes are TRBV9 and TRBJ2-2, with D possibly TRBD2 on 6 matching bases. V was trimmed by 0 bases and J by 5 bases, leaving 11 bases between them. The germline V gene has CDR1 SGDLS and CDR2 YYNGEE. The CDR3 consists of 15 residues.